The entry that follows covers one T cell receptor beta chain sequence. The target antigen is unknown. The data were taken from a study of shared clonotypes between healthy human individuals. Study-wide results and caveats: Sorted-subset samples were not fully sequenced, rarefaction indicated. When compared with the clonotypes that were shared by all four sorted-subset donors, the non-shared clonotypes turned out to have lower generation probabilities. Between several donors, naive CD4 clonotypes were shared at a level of about 5%.

The CDR3 totals 14 residues. The V end lost 6 bases, the J end lost 5 bases, and 13 bases lay between the germline ends. The V gene's germline CDR1 is LNHDA and CDR2 SQIVND (reference sequence). Sequencing was at deep level. Clones were read by immunoSEQ multiplex PCR, and TCRdb kept only the in-frame ones, dropping some. The sample lists some 2,500,000 clones, approximately 93% occurring once. The clonotype originates from a man aged 18 to 29 in good health. Some clones in this sample may be carry-over from other donors' samples. The rearrangement links TRBV19 to TRBJ2-2; a weak D match, TRBD1 (6 bases). The material sequenced was naive CD4+ T cells from PBMCs. Subset noted: CD45RA+ positively selected. CDR3 loop: CASRQTGGTGELFF. For the CDR3, the DNA is TGTGCCAGTAGACAGACAGGAGGTACCGGGGAGCTGTTTTTT.